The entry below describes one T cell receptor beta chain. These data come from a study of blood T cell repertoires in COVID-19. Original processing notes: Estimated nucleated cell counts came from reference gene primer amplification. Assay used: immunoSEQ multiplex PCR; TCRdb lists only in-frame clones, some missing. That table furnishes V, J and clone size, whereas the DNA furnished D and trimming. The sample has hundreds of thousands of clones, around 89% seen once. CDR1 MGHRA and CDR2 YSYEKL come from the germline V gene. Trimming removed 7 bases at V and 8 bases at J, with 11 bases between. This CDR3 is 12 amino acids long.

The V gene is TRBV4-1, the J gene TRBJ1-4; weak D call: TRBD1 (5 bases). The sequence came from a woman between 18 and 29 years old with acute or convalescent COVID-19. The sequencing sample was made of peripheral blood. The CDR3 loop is CASKEPGEKLFF. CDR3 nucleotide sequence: TGCGCCAGCAAAGAACCAGGGGAAAAACTGTTTTTT.